The 17 T cell receptor beta chains presented below share a single source sample, sequenced in a study of blood T cell repertoires in COVID-19. Data came from immunoSEQ multiplex PCR; TCRdb stores just in-frame clones and leaves some out. The table records some 260,000 clones, around 85% of them present only once. Sequenced: peripheral blood. The receptors here all came from a man aged 80 or over with acute or convalescent COVID-19.

The chain recombines TRBV7-9 with TRBJ1-1; no definite D call. The CDR3 runs 15 residues. V lost 8 bases to trimming and J lost 2 bases, with 18 bases between them. From germline, CDR1 is SEHNR and CDR2 FQNEAQ (reference sequence). CDR3 DNA: TGTGCCAGCGCCCGGCTCAGGACTCACAACACTGAAGCTTTCTTT. This gives the protein CASARLRTHNTEAFF.

The chain recombines TRBV5-6 with TRBJ2-7; 8 nucleotides match TRBD1. Germline V gene sequence: CDR1 SGHDT, CDR2 YYEEEE. This CDR3 has 14 residues. V was pared by 3 bases and J by 6 bases, with 8 bases of the junction left unmatched. CDR3 region: CASSSQGGLSEQYF. The CDR3 DNA is TGTGCCAGCAGCTCACAGGGGGGTTTGAGCGAGCAGTACTTC.

V is TRBV10-3 and J is TRBJ2-1; 8 bases align to TRBD1. V lost 0 bases and J lost 1; bases outside the gene matches: 8. The CDR3 totals 18 residues. Germline CDR1 reads ENHRY; CDR2 reads SYGVKD. The DNA of the CDR3 is TGTGCCATCAGTGAGTCACCGGGCAGGGGGCTATCCTACAATGAGCAGTTCTTC. This encodes CAISESPGRGLSYNEQFF.

This sequence joins TRBV2 and TRBJ2-5, with 11 bases fitting TRBD1. V dropped 3 bases and J dropped 6; count of bases not matched to a gene: 3. The length of the CDR3 is 14 residues. Germline V gene data show CDR1 as SNHLY and CDR2 as FYNNEI. The CDR3 loop reads CASSEGTGGKTQYF. CDR3 DNA: TGTGCCAGCAGTGAGGGGACAGGGGGGAAGACCCAGTACTTC.

The chain carries TRBV6-2 or TRBV6-3 and TRBJ2-7; D might be TRBD2 (6 bases). The CDR3 spans 14 residues. CDR1 is MNHEY and CDR2 is SVGEGT in the germline V gene. Trimming cost V 0 bases and J 3 bases, with 9 bases left between them. The CDR3 region has the DNA TGTGCCAGCAGTTACTCAGAGGGAGGCTACGAGCAGTACTTC. Encoded protein: CASSYSEGGYEQYF.

The chain carries TRBV3-1 (or the pseudogene TRBV3-2) and TRBJ2-1, with 14 bases fitting TRBD2. Trimming removed 0 bases from V and 5 bases from J; junction bases left unmatched: 12. CDR1 is LGHDT, CDR2 YNNKEL, per germline (reference sequence). The CDR3 is 20 amino acids. The CDR3 loop is CASSQDKGRLAGGPNNEQFF. The CDR3 bases are TGTGCCAGCAGCCAAGATAAGGGGAGACTAGCGGGAGGGCCGAACAATGAGCAGTTCTTC.

V gene TRBV5-4 combines with J gene TRBJ1-3; D gene uncertain. The CDR3 runs 14 residues. Trimming took 4 bases from V and 4 from J, leaving 12 bases between them. Germline-derived CDR1 and CDR2 are SGHNT and YYREEE (reference sequence). CDR3 residues: CASSAPGSGNTIYF. CDR3 nucleotide sequence: TGTGCCAGCAGCGCCCCGGGTAGCGGAAACACCATATATTTT. Variable domain in full (rest from reference TRBV5-4 and TRBJ1-3): ETGVTQSPTHLIKTRGQQVTLRCSSQSGHNTVSWYQQALGQGPQFIFQYYREEENGRGNFPPRFSGLQFPNYSSELNVNALELDDSALYLCASSAPGSGNTIYFGEGSWLTVV.

The V call is TRBV18, the J call TRBJ1-4; TRBD1 matches at 10 bases. CDR1 KGHSH and CDR2 LQKENI come from the germline V gene. The V segment lost 1 base and the J segment 7 bases; nucleotides outside the gene matches: 3. The CDR3 spans 15 residues. The CDR3 sequence is CASSPLRDRGEKLFF. CDR3 bases: TGTGCCAGCTCACCACTTCGGGACAGGGGTGAAAAACTGTTTTTT.

This clone came up once. The rearrangement uses TRBV25-1 and TRBJ2-3; D gene unclear. Germline V gives CDR1 MGHDK, CDR2 SYGVNS. V was shortened by 5 bases and J by 1 base, with 7 bases between the two germline ends. The CDR3 extends over 13 amino acids. CDR3 sequence: CASSLSGTDTQYF. DNA for the CDR3: TGTGCCAGCAGTTTAAGCGGCACAGATACGCAGTATTTT.

The chain carries TRBV7-7 and TRBJ2-7; a weak D match, TRBD2 (5 bases). The CDR3 extends over 15 amino acids. Trimming removed 5 bases from V and 1 base from J, with 15 bases in between. Germline CDR1 is SSHAT and CDR2 is FNYEAQ (reference sequence). CDR3: CASSPLPGTSYEQYF. The CDR3 nucleotides are TGTGCCAGCAGCCCATTGCCGGGAACATCCTACGAGCAGTACTTC.

The CDR3 DNA follows: TGTGCCAGCAGTTTAGCGGGAGCGACGTACGAGCAGTACTTC. Encoded protein: CASSLAGATYEQYF. V usage is TRBV27 and J usage is TRBJ2-7, with 7 bases identical to TRBD2. The trim removed 2 bases at V and 4 bases at J, leaving 5 bases unmatched. CDR1 and CDR2 from the germline V gene are MNHEY and SMNVEV (reference sequence). The CDR3 contains 14 residues.

The chain employs TRBV27 and TRBJ1-4, with 7 nucleotides matching TRBD1. V dropped 3 bases and J dropped 7; count of bases not matched to a gene: 5. Germline CDR1 MNHEY, CDR2 SMNVEV (reference sequence). This CDR3 has 14 amino acids. The CDR3, as DNA: TGTGCCAGCAGTTTCTCGACAGGGACTGAAAAACTGTTTTTT. Protein product: CASSFSTGTEKLFF.

This chain connects TRBV29-1 to TRBJ2-7; 9 bases line up with TRBD1. The V and J ends lost 7 bases and 4 bases, in that order; junction bases with no gene match: 11. CDR3 length: 14 amino acids. Germline V gives CDR1 SQVTM, CDR2 ANQGSEA. DNA of the CDR3: TGCAGCGCTGCCTCACGGGACAGGGTTTACGAGCAGTACTTC. This translates into CSAASRDRVYEQYF.

The gene calls are TRBV7-9 and TRBJ2-7, with D unresolved. The V gene's germline CDR1 is SEHNR and CDR2 FQNEAQ (reference sequence). The CDR3 sequence is 15 residues long. Trimming took off 0 bases at V and 2 bases at J, with 11 bases between the two ends. This CDR3 is CASSLAPSVAYEQYF. CDR3 nucleotide sequence: TGTGCCAGCAGCTTAGCCCCGAGCGTCGCCTACGAGCAGTACTTC.

The CDR3 region is CSVAGTEYGYTF. Written as DNA, the CDR3 is TGCAGCGTCGCCGGGACAGAGTATGGCTACACCTTC. J is TRBJ1-2 and V is TRBV29-1; 7 bases map to TRBD1. The CDR3 is made up of 12 amino acids. The germline gives CDR1 SQVTM, CDR2 ANQGSEA. Trimming took 6 bases from V and 5 from J; bases not matched to a gene: 6.

The sample holds a few counts of this clone. The gene calls are TRBV10-2 and TRBJ1-4; TRBD1 matches at 10 bases. V lost 2 bases to trimming and J lost 8 bases; unmatched junction nucleotides: 8. The germline V gene encodes CDR1 WSHSY and CDR2 SAAADI. The CDR3 consists of 16 residues. The CDR3 DNA follows: TGCGCCAGCAGTGAGCCGGCCGGGACAGGGGCGGAAAAACTGTTTTTT. As protein: CASSEPAGTGAEKLFF.

The rearrangement uses TRBV15 and TRBJ2-6; TRBD1 is a possible D gene (6 bases). CDR3 size: 14 residues. Germline values: CDR1 LNHNV, CDR2 YYDKDF (reference sequence). V was trimmed by 9 bases and J by 1 base, leaving 10 bases between them. The CDR3 is CATGARSGANVLTF. CDR3 sequence (DNA): TGTGCCACGGGGGCACGGTCTGGGGCCAACGTCCTGACTTTC.